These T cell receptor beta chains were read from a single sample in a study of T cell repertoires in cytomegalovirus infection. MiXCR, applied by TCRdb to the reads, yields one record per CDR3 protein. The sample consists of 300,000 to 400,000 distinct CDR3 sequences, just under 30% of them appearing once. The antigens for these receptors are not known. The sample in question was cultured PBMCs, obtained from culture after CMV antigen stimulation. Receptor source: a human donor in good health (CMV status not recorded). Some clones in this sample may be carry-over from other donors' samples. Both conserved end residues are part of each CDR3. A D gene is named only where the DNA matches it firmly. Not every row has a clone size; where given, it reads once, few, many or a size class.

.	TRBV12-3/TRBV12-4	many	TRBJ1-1	TGTGCCAGCAGCCTGGACAGCCTTGAAGCTTTCTTT	CASSLDSLEAFF
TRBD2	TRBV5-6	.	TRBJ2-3	TGTGCCAGCAGGCGGGGGGGCACAGATACGCAGTATTTT	CASRRGGTDTQYF
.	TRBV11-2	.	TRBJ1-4	TGTGCCAGCAGCTTAAAGGGAAGAGGCGAAAAACTGTTTTTT	CASSLKGRGEKLFF
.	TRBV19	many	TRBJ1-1	TGTGCCAGTCAAAAAGACGGACGCTGGACTGAAGCTTTCTTT	CASQKDGRWTEAFF
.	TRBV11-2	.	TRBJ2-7	TGTGCCAGCAGTTCCGGACAGACCTACGAGCAGTACTTC	CASSSGQTYEQYF
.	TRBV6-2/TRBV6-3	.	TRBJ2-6	TGTGCCAGTTTCTTAGGAGGGGCCAACGTCCTGACTTTC	CASFLGGANVLTF
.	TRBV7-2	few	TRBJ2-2	TGTGCCAGCAGCTCCAGCCAGCAGAACACCGGGGAGCTGTTTTTT	CASSSSQQNTGELFF
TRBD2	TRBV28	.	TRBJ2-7	TGTGCCAGCAGTGCATTAGAAGGACTAGTTAATTACGAGCAGTACTTC	CASSALEGLVNYEQYF
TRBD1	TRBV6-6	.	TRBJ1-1	TGTGCCAGCGATTGGACAGGGGTGAACACTGAAGCTTTCTTT	CASDWTGVNTEAFF
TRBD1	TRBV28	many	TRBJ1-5	TGTGCCAGCTTCGACAGGGCCCTCAATCAGCCCCAGCATTTT	CASFDRALNQPQHF
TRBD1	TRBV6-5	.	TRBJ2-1	TGTGCCAGCAGTTACTCCGGGACAGGTTCCTACAATGAGCAGTTCTTC	CASSYSGTGSYNEQFF
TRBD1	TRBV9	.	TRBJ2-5	TGTGCCAGCAGCGTAGGACAGGGGATCCAAGAGACCCAGTACTTC	CASSVGQGIQETQYF
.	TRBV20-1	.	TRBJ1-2	TGCAGTGCTAGGGACCGATCCTATGGCTACACCTTC	CSARDRSYGYTF
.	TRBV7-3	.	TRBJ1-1	TGTGCCAGCAGCTTAGATCCAGGGAACACTGAAGCTTTCTTT	CASSLDPGNTEAFF
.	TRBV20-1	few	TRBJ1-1	TGCAGTGCCCCCCCCGGGGGCACTGAAGCTTTCTTT	CSAPPGGTEAFF
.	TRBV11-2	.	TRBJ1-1	TGTGCCAGCAGCTTCACACGGGACACTGAAGCTTTCTTT	CASSFTRDTEAFF
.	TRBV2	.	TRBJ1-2	TGTGCCAGCAGCGGCAGACCAAACTATGGCTACACCTTC	CASSGRPNYGYTF
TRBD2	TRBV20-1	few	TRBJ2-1	TGCAGTGCTAGAGTAAGCGGGAGTTTCTCCTACAATGAGCAGTTCTTC	CSARVSGSFSYNEQFF
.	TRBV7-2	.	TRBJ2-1	TGTGCCAGCAGCTTAAGCAGCCTGGAAGTAGGTGAGCAGTTCTTC	CASSLSSLEVGEQFF
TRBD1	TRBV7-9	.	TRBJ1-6	TGTGCCAGCAGCCCATTCAGGGTAGACAGGGGTTCACCCCTCCACTTT	CASSPFRVDRGSPLHF
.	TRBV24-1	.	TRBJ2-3	TGTGCCACCAGTGACCAGGACGAAACGCAGTATTTT	CATSDQDETQYF
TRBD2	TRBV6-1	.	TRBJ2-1	TGTGCCACCCGCCAAGCTCGACTAGCGGGAAATGAGCAGTTCTTC	CATRQARLAGNEQFF
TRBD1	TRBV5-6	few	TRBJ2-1	TGTGCCAGCAGCAACCGGGACAGGGGCTACCTCAATGAGCAGTTCTTC	CASSNRDRGYLNEQFF
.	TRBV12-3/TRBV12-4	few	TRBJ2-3	TGTGCCAGCAGTCGGGATGGGACTCCACAAGATACGCAGTATTTT	CASSRDGTPQDTQYF
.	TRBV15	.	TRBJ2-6	TGTGCCACCAGCAGAGAGGACGCTTTGATTGCGGGGGCCAACGTCCTGACTTTC	CATSREDALIAGANVLTF
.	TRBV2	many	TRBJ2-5	TGTGCCAGCAGAGGCAGCCTGAACCCCAACCAAGAGACCCAGTACTTC	CASRGSLNPNQETQYF
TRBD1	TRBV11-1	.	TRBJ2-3	TGTGCCAGCACGGGACAGGCAGCCCGCACAGATACGCAGTATTTT	CASTGQAARTDTQYF
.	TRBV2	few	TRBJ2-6	TGTGCCAGCAGTGAACAGGGGACATCTGGGGCCAACGTCCTGACTTTC	CASSEQGTSGANVLTF
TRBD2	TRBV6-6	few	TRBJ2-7	TGTGCCAGCAGCACCACTAAAGCGGGAGGGTCCCACGAGCAGTACTTC	CASSTTKAGGSHEQYF
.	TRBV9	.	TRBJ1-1	TGTGCCAGCAGCGTAGTGGACACTGAAGCTTTCTTT	CASSVVDTEAFF
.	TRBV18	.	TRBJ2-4	TGTGCCAGCTCACCGCCCATTGTAGCCAAAAACATTCAGTACTTC	CASSPPIVAKNIQYF
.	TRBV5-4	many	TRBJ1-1	TGTGCCAGCAGCCCGCCTGGACAGATGAACACTGAAGCTTTCTTT	CASSPPGQMNTEAFF
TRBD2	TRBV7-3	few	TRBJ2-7	TGTGCCAGCAGCAATAGCGGGACGGACGAGCAGTACTTC	CASSNSGTDEQYF
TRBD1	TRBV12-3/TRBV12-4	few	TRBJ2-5	TGTGCCAGCAGCATTCAGACAGGGGGCTTAGAGACCCAGTACTTC	CASSIQTGGLETQYF
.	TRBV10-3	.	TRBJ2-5	TGTGCCATCAGTGAAAGCCCGGAGACCCAGTACTTC	CAISESPETQYF
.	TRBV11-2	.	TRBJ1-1	TGTGCCAGCAGCTTAGCAGGGATCGGGAACACTGAAGCTTTCTTT	CASSLAGIGNTEAFF
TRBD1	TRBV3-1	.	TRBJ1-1	TGTGCCAGCAGCCCTGGGACAGGGGAGATCACTGAAGCTTTCTTT	CASSPGTGEITEAFF
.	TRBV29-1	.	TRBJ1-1	TGCAGCGTTGTCTTTACTTCAAACACTGAAGCTTTCTTT	CSVVFTSNTEAFF
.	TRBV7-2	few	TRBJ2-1	TGTGCCAGCAGCTTAAGGAGTGAGCAGTTCTTC	CASSLRSEQFF
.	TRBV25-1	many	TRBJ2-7	TGTGCCAGCAGTGAATCTTACGGGATCTACGAGCAGTACTTC	CASSESYGIYEQYF
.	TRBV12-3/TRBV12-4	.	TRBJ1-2	TGTGCCAGCAGTTTAGGTCTGGGGTCCAACTATGGCTACACCTTC	CASSLGLGSNYGYTF
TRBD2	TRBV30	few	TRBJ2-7	TGTGCCTGGAGGGAGAGAGCGGGAGCCTACGAGCAGTACTTC	CAWRERAGAYEQYF
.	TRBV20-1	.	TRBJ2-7	TGCAGTGCTCCGTGGAGGGGGAGCTCCTACGAGCAGTACTTC	CSAPWRGSSYEQYF
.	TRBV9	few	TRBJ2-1	TGTGCCAGCAGCGTAGCTCCGGGTGATGAGCAGTTCTTC	CASSVAPGDEQFF
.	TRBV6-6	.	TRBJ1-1	TGTGCCAGCAGTGCGGGGCTCCAGTCAGCTGAAGCTTTCTTT	CASSAGLQSAEAFF
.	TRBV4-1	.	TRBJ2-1	TGCGCCAGCAGCCAAGACAAGGGGGGTTATGAGCAGTTCTTC	CASSQDKGGYEQFF
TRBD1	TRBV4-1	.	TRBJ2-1	TGCGCCAGCACTCCTGGGACAGACCTTTACGGGGAGCAGTTCTTC	CASTPGTDLYGEQFF
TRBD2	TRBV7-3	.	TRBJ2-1	TGTGCCAGCAGCTCGGAGACTAGCGGGGGGGACCCCAATGAGCAGTTCTTC	CASSSETSGGDPNEQFF
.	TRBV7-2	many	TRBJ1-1	TGTGCCAGCAGCCCCCGGGTCGGCAGACTGATTGAAGCTTTCTTT	CASSPRVGRLIEAFF
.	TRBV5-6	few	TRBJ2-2	TGTGCCAGCAGCTTGGTCATAGAGACCGGGGAGCTGTTTTTT	CASSLVIETGELFF
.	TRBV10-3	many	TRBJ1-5	TGTGCCATCAGTGAGTCGAGTTGGTACAACTATAGCAATCAGCCCCAGCATTTT	CAISESSWYNYSNQPQHF
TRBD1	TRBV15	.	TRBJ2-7	TGTGCCACCAGCAGAGATGAAGCCGGGAGACAGGGGGGTGAGCAGTACTTC	CATSRDEAGRQGGEQYF
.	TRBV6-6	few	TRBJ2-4	TGTGCCAGCAGTTACAGGGGCATTCAGTACTTC	CASSYRGIQYF
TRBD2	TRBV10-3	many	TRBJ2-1	TGTGCCATGTCTAACGTGGCCGGGGGGGATGAGCAGTTCTTC	CAMSNVAGGDEQFF
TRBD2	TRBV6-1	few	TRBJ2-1	TGTGCCAGCAGTGAAGCTGGGCTAGCGGGGTATGAGCAGTTCTTC	CASSEAGLAGYEQFF
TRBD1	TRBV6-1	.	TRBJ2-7	TGTGCCAGCAGGAGGGACAGGGGACCCTACGAGCAGTACTTC	CASRRDRGPYEQYF
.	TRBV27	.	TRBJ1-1	TGTGCCAGCAGTTTGAACCCCTGGATCGGGGAGGCTGAAGCTTTCTTT	CASSLNPWIGEAEAFF
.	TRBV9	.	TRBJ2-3	TGTGCCAGCAGCTCTTACAGGGTTAACACAGATACGCAGTATTTT	CASSSYRVNTDTQYF
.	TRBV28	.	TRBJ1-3	TGTGCCAGCAGTACCCCTCCGAGCTCTGGAAACACCATATATTTT	CASSTPPSSGNTIYF